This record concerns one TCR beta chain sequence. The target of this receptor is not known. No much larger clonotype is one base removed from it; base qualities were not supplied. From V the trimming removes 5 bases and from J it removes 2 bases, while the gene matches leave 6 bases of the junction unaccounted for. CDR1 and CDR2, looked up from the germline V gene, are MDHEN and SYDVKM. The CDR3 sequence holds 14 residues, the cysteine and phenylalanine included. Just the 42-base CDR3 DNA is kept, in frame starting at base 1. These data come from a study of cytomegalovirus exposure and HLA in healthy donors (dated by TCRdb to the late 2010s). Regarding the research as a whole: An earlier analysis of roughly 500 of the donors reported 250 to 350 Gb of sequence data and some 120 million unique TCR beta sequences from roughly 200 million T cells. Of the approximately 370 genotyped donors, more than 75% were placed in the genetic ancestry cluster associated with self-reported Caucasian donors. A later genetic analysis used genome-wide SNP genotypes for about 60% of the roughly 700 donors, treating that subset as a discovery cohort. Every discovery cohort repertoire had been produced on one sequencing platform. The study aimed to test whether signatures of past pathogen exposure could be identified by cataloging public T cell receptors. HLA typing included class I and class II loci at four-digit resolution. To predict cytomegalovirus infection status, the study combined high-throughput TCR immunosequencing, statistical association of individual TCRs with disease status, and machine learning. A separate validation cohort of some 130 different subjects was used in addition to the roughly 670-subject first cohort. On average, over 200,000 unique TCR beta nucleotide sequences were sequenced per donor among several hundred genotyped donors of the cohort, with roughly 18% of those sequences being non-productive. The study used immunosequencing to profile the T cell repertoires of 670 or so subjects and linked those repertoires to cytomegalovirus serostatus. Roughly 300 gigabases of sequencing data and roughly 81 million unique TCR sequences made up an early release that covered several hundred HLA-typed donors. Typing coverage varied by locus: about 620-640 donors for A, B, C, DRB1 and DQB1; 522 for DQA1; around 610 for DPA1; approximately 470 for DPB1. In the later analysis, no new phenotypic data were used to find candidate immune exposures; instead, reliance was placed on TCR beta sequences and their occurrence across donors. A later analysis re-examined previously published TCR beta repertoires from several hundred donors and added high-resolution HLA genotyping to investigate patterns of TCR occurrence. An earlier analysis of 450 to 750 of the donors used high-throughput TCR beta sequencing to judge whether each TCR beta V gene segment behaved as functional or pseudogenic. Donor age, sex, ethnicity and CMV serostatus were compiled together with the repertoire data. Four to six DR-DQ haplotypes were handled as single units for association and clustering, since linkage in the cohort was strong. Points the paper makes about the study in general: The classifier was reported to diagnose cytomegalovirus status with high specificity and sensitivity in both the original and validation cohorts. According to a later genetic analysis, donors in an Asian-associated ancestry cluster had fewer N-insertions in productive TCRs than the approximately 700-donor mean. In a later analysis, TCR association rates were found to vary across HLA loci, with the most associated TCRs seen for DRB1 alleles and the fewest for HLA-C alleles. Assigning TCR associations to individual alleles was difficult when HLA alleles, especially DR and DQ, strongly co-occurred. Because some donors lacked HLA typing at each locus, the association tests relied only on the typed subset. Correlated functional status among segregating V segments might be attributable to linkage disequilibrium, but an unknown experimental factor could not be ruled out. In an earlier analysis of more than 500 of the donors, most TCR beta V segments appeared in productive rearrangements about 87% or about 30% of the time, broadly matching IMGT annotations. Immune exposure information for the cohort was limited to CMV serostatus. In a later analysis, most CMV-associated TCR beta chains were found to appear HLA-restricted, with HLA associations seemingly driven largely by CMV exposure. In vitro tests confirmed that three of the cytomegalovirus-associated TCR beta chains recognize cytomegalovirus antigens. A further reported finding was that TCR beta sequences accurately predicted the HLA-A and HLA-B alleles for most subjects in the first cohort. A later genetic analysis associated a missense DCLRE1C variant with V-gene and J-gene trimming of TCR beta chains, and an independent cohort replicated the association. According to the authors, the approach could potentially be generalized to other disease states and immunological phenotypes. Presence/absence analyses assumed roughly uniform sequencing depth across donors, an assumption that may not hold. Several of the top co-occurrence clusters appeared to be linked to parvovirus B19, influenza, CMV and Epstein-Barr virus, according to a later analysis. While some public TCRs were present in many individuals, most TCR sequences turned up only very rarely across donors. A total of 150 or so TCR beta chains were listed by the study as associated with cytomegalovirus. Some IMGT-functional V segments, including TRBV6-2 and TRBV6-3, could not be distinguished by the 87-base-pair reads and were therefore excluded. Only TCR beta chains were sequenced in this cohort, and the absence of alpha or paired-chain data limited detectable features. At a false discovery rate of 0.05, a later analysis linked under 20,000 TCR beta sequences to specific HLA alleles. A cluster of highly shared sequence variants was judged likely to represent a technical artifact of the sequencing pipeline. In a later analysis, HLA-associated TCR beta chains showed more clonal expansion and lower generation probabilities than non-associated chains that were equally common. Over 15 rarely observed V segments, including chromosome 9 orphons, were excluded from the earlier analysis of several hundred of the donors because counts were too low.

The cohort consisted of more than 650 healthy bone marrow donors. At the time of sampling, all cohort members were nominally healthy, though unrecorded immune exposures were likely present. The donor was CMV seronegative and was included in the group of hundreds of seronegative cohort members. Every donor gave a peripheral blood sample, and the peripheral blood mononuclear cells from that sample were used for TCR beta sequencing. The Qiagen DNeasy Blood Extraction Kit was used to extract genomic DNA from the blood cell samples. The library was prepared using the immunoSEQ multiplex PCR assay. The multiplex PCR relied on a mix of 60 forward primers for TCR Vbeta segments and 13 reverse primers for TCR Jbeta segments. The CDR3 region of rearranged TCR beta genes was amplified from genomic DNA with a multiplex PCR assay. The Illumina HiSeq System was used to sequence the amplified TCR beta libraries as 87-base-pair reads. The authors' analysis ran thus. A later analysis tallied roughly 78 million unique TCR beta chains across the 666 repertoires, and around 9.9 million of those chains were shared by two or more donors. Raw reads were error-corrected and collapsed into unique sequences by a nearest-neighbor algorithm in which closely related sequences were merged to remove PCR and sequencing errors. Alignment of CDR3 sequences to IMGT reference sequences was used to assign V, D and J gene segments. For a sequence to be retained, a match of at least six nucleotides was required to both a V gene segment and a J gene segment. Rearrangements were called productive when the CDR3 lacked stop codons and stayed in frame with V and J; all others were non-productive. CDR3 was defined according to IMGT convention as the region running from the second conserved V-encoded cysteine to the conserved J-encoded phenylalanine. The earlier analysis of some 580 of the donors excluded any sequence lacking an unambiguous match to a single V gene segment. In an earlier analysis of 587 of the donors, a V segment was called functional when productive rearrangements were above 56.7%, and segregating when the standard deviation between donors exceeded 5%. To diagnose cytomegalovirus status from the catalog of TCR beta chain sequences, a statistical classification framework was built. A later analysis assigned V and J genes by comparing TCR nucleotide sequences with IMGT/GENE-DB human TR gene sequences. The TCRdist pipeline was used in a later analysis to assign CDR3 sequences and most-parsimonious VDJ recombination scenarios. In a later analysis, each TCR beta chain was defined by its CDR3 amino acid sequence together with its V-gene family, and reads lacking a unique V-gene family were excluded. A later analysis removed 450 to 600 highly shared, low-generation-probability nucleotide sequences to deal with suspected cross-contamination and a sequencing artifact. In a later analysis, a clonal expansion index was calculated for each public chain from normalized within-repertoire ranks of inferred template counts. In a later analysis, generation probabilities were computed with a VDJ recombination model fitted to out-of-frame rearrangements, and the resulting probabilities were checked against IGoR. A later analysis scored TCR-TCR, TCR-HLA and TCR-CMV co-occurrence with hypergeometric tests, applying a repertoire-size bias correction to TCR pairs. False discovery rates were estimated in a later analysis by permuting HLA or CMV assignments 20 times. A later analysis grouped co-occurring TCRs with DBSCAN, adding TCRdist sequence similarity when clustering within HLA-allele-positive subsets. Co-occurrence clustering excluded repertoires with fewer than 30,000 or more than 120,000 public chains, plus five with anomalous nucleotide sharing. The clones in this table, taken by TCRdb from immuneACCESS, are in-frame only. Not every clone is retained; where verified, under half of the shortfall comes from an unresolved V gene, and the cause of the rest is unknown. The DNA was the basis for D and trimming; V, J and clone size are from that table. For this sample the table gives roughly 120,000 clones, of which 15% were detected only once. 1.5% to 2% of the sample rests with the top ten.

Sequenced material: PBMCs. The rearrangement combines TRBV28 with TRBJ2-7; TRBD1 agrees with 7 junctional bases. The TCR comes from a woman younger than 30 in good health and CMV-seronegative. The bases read TGTGCCAGCAGTCCGAGGACAGGAGCCTACGAGCAGTACTTC. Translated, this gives CASSPRTGAYEQYF.